Reported below is one T cell receptor (beta chain). This entry is derived from a study of blood T cell repertoires in COVID-19. Study as a whole: COVID-19 samples, acute and convalescent, were from the United States, Italy and Spain. T cells, B-cell-depleted T cells, or PBMCs supplied cDNA or gDNA.

The germline V gene encodes CDR1 LGHNA and CDR2 YSLEER. With V trimmed by 1 base and J by 8 bases, 6 bases remained unmatched. The length of the CDR3 is 15 residues. Original analysis: Estimated nucleated cell counts came from reference gene primer amplification. The repertoire was sequenced with immunoSEQ multiplex PCR; TCRdb's copy has only in-frame clones and lacks some. V, J and clone size are taken as reported in that table, and D and trimming were inferred from the DNA itself. The sample has 18,000 or so clones, 70% to 90% seen once. This sequence joins TRBV4-3 and TRBJ2-1; TRBD2 matches 9 bases. This TCR came from a human donor with active COVID-19. The donor label of this sample is uncertain. Sequencing was carried out using peripheral blood. CDR3 bases: TGCGCCAGCAGCCAAGGGGCTAGCGGGACCTATGAGCAGTTCTTC. Translating it yields CASSQGASGTYEQFF.